This T cell receptor beta chain originates from a study of blood T cell repertoires in COVID-19. Overall study: The United States, Italy and Spain provided the acute and convalescent COVID-19 samples. PBMCs, B-cell-depleted T cells, or T cells were the source of the cDNA or gDNA that made up the material.

How the authors handled the data: It was from reference gene primer amplification that nucleated cell counts were estimated. The assay was immunoSEQ multiplex PCR, and TCRdb's table has in-frame clones only and misses some. That table is the source of V, J and clone size, and D and trimming were worked out from the DNA. The sample lists some 45,000 clones; 80% were seen once. Germline V gene data show CDR1 as SGHDN and CDR2 as FVKESK. The CDR3 is 13 residues long. Trimming pared 6 bases from V and 4 bases from J, leaving 10 bases between. The gene calls are TRBV14 and TRBJ2-1; tentative D call: TRBD1 (6 bases). Source material: peripheral blood. The clonotype comes from a man aged 65 to 85 with acute or convalescent COVID-19. In DNA, the CDR3 is TGTGCCAGCAGGGGGGCAGCTTACAATGAGCAGTTCTTC. Protein: CASRGAAYNEQFF.